The 8 T cell receptor beta chains below all came from one sample that was sequenced in a study of breast tumors, draining lymph nodes, adjacent tissues. TCRdb re-called the multiplex PCR reads with MiXCR, one entry per CDR3 protein. This sample carries 150,000 to 200,000 distinct CDR3 sequences, 30% to 35% of them seen once, and the ten largest clones take 4% to 5.5%. The lymph nodes were axillary draining lymph nodes from breast cancer patients. The specimen sequenced was axillary lymph node tissue. All receptors derive from a female donor with breast cancer. Some clones in this sample may be carry-over from other donors' samples.

Worth noting for this clonotype: The junction differs from germline at one of its ends, possibly a read error. The chain couples TRBV9 to TRBJ2-5; D may correspond to TRBD1 or TRBD2 (5 bases each). The CDR3 covers 14 residues. Per germline, CDR1 SGDLS and CDR2 YYNGEE. CDR3 loop: CASSVGGTQETQSF. Here the CDR3 DNA reads TGTGCCAGCAGCGTAGGGGGGACGCAAGAGACCCAGTCCTTC.

Here the CDR3 reads CASSQTLNYGYTF. The CDR3 nucleotides read TGTGCCAGCAGCCAGACATTGAACTATGGCTACACCTTC. J is TRBJ1-2 and V is TRBV6-2 or TRBV6-3; D ambiguous. Germline-derived CDR1 and CDR2 are MNHEY and SVGEGT. V gave up 6 bases and J gave up 2 bases, with 10 bases separating them. The CDR3 has 13 amino acids.

With regard to this clonotype: A read error may be the cause here, since a much bigger clone is one base away. No conserved phenylalanine or tryptophan ends this CDR3, so it is likely a read error. The V call is TRBV6-5, the J call TRBJ2-2, with 8 bases that match TRBD1. CDR3 length equals 16 residues. V dropped 0 bases and J dropped 7; count of bases not matched to a gene: 7. Germline CDR1 is MNHEY and CDR2 is SVGAGI. CDR3 coding DNA: TGTGCCAGCAGTTACTCCGGACAGGGATGGTACGGGGAGCTGTTTCTT. Translating it yields CASSYSGQGWYGELFL.

This clonotype was detected ten times or more. The chain is built from TRBV6-1 and TRBJ2-3, with 8 bases matching TRBD1. CDR1 MNHNS and CDR2 SASEGT come from the germline V gene. The ends lost 6 bases at V and 0 bases at J; junction bases unmatched: 5. This CDR3 comprises 15 residues. DNA for the CDR3: TGTGCCAGCAGGACACAGGGGGTTAGCACAGATACGCAGTATTTT. Residues: CASRTQGVSTDTQYF.

As to this clonotype: A much larger clone differs by one base, so this may be a read error. This chain connects TRBV9 to TRBJ2-1, with a tentative D call TRBD2 (7 bases). The CDR3 extends over 15 amino acids. Looked up from germline, CDR1 is SGDLS and CDR2 is YYNGEE. The CDR3 DNA follows: TGTGCCAGCAGCGTAGAGGGAGGGGGTTACAATGAGCCGTTCTTC. This gives the protein CASSVEGGGYNEPFF.

CDR3: CASRRGTEGDTQYF. The CDR3 DNA reads TGCGCCAGCAGACGTGGCACCGAGGGGGACACCCAGTACTTC. The chain employs TRBV5-1 and TRBJ2-5; D perhaps matches TRBD1 (6 bases). With 5 bases removed from V and 8 bases from J, the gap between germline ends came to 19 bases. Germline V CDR1 and CDR2: SGHRS, YFSETQ. The CDR3 sequence is 14 residues long. The full variable domain, completed using reference TRBV5-1 and TRBJ2-5, is KAGVTQTPRYLIKTRGQQVTLSCSPISGHRSVSWYQQTPGQGLQFLFEYFSETQRNKGNFPGRFSGRQFSNSRSEMNVSTLELGDSALYLCASRRGTEGDTQYFGPGTRLLVL.

This clonotype was seen ten or more times. The V and J genes are TRBV12-3 or TRBV12-4 and TRBJ2-7; no clear D gene. The CDR3 covers 11 residues. The V gene lost 3 bases and the J gene lost 7 bases, with 7 bases spanning the gap. This CDR3 reads CASSFGGEQYF. CDR3 DNA: TGTGCCAGCAGTTTTGGCGGAGAGCAGTACTTC.

On this clonotype itself: A much larger clone differs from this one at a single base, so this may be a read error. The V and J genes are TRBV6-1 and TRBJ1-2; TRBD1 is a possible D gene (5 bases). The CDR3 length is 13 residues. V lost 3 bases and J lost 6, with 11 bases in between. Germline V gene data show CDR1 as MNHNS and CDR2 as SASEGT. The CDR3 protein is CASSDKGYHGYTF. The CDR3 DNA reads TGTGCCAGCAGTGATAAGGGGTACCATGGCTACACCTTC.